This is a list of T cell receptor beta chains from one sample in a study of T cell responses to AZD1222 COVID-19 vaccine. Sequencing was performed with immunoSEQ multiplex PCR; in TCRdb, only in-frame clones are kept and a portion is missing. Seen here are about 120,000 clones, about 87% observed once, and the top ten hold around 1.5%. The sample was peripheral blood, taken on day 0 of AZD1222 vaccination. These receptors all stem from an adult in good health. The CDR3 runs from the conserved cysteine through the conserved F or W. Each record gives: D gene, J gene, V gene, clone size, CDR3 DNA, CDR3 protein. D genes are given only for firm matches. Rows may omit the clone size; those that give it use once, few, many or a size class.

D: NA
J: TRBJ1-3
V: TRBV19
size: few
DNA: TGTGCCAGTAGTTCCCTTGGGACCTCTGGAAACACCATATATTTT
CDR3: CASSSLGTSGNTIYF

D: TRBD2
J: TRBJ2-7
V: TRBV9
size: NA
DNA: TGTGCCAGCAGCGCCGGGACTAGCGGGAGTCAGAGGTACTTC
CDR3: CASSAGTSGSQRYF

D: NA
J: TRBJ1-2
V: TRBV5-6
size: NA
DNA: TGTGCCAGCAGCTTTGGGTATGGAGGAAGGGTGCAAATCTTC
CDR3: CASSFGYGGRVQIF

D: NA
J: TRBJ2-5
V: TRBV25-1
size: NA
DNA: TGTGCCAGCAGTGAATCGGAACAGGGATACCAAGAGACCCAGTACTTC
CDR3: CASSESEQGYQETQYF

D: NA
J: TRBJ1-2
V: TRBV19
size: NA
DNA: TGTGCCAGTAGTATAGCGTTGGGACGAAGTAATTTTGGCTATGGCTACACCTTC
CDR3: CASSIALGRSNFGYGYTF

D: NA
J: TRBJ2-3
V: TRBV24-1
size: NA
DNA: TGTGCCACCAGTCGGGGGGCAGGGGCAGATACGCAGTATTTT
CDR3: CATSRGAGADTQYF

D: NA
J: TRBJ2-6
V: TRBV27
size: NA
DNA: TGTGCCAGCAGTTTAGGAGTGGGGGCCAACGTCCTGACTTTC
CDR3: CASSLGVGANVLTF

D: NA
J: TRBJ2-7
V: TRBV4-1
size: NA
DNA: TGCGCCAGCAGCCAAGAAGTAGGGATATCCTACGAGCAGTACTTC
CDR3: CASSQEVGISYEQYF

D: TRBD1
J: TRBJ1-1
V: TRBV28
size: NA
DNA: TGTGCCAGCAGTTCCCTGACAGGGGGAAGGACTGAAGCTTTCTTT
CDR3: CASSSLTGGRTEAFF

D: TRBD1
J: TRBJ1-2
V: TRBV3-1/TRBV3-2
size: NA
DNA: TGTGCCAGCAGCCAAGAGGGAACAAGTCGACAGGGGAGAGGGTATGGCTACACCTTC
CDR3: CASSQEGTSRQGRGYGYTF

D: NA
J: TRBJ1-2
V: TRBV12-3/TRBV12-4
size: NA
DNA: TGTGCCAGCTCGAGCAGCCCGATTTATGGCTACACCTTC
CDR3: CASSSSPIYGYTF

D: NA
J: TRBJ1-6
V: TRBV6-1
size: NA
DNA: TGTGCCAGCAGTGAAATTCGGGGAAGTAATTCACCCCTCCACTTT
CDR3: CASSEIRGSNSPLHF

D: TRBD2
J: TRBJ2-3
V: TRBV24-1
size: NA
DNA: TGTGCCACCAGTGATAGCACTAGCGGAAAAACGCAGTATTTT
CDR3: CATSDSTSGKTQYF

D: NA
J: TRBJ1-2
V: TRBV6-5
size: NA
DNA: TGTGCCACAAGGGGGTCCGCGATCTATGGCTACACCTTC
CDR3: CATRGSAIYGYTF

D: NA
J: TRBJ1-1
V: TRBV5-1
size: few
DNA: TGCGCCAGCAGCTTGGTCCCGGGCATCACGTTGCAGAACACTGAAGCTTTCTTT
CDR3: CASSLVPGITLQNTEAFF

D: NA
J: TRBJ1-4
V: TRBV6-5
size: NA
DNA: TGTGCCAGCAGTTACGGGGTAGGGAAACTGTTTTTT
CDR3: CASSYGVGKLFF

D: TRBD1
J: TRBJ1-2
V: TRBV18
size: NA
DNA: TGTGCCAGCTCATCGGACAGGGGGCGAGATGGCTACACCTTC
CDR3: CASSSDRGRDGYTF

D: NA
J: TRBJ1-1
V: TRBV4-2
size: NA
DNA: TGTGCCAGCAGCCCCTCGGACACGACTGAAGCTTTCTTT
CDR3: CASSPSDTTEAFF

D: TRBD2
J: TRBJ2-1
V: TRBV18
size: few
DNA: TGTGCCAGCTCACAAGGGAGGGCCAATGAGCAGTTCTTC
CDR3: CASSQGRANEQFF

D: NA
J: TRBJ2-7
V: TRBV5-1
size: NA
DNA: TGCGCCAGCAGCTTGGCCGGTGGACTTGCCGAGCAGTACTTC
CDR3: CASSLAGGLAEQYF

D: NA
J: TRBJ2-7
V: TRBV7-9
size: NA
DNA: TGTGCCAGCAGCTCCGCCTACGAGCAGTACTTC
CDR3: CASSSAYEQYF

D: TRBD1
J: TRBJ2-1
V: TRBV5-8
size: once
DNA: TGTGCCAGCAGCTTGGACCCGGGACAGGGGGGGTACAATGAGCAGTTCTTC
CDR3: CASSLDPGQGGYNEQFF

D: TRBD1
J: TRBJ1-3
V: TRBV18
size: NA
DNA: TGTGCCAGCTCACAACAAATAGGGGGCCGCTCTGGAAACACCATATATTTT
CDR3: CASSQQIGGRSGNTIYF

D: NA
J: TRBJ1-1
V: TRBV7-9
size: NA
DNA: TGTGCCAGCAGCTGGCAGACAGGCCTGAACACTGAAGCTTTCTTT
CDR3: CASSWQTGLNTEAFF

D: NA
J: TRBJ1-1
V: TRBV19
size: NA
DNA: TGTGCCTCGGGTTGGGCTTTCTTT
CDR3: CASGWAFF

D: NA
J: TRBJ1-1
V: TRBV30
size: NA
DNA: TGTGCCTGGAGTTGGGGGAGTTCGAGAACTGAAGCTTTCTTT
CDR3: CAWSWGSSRTEAFF

D: TRBD1
J: TRBJ1-3
V: TRBV7-9
size: NA
DNA: TGTGCCAGCAGCCAAACCGGACAGGCAAACTCTGGAAACACCATATATTTT
CDR3: CASSQTGQANSGNTIYF

D: TRBD1
J: TRBJ1-2
V: TRBV4-1
size: NA
DNA: TGCGCCAGCAGCCTTAGCCAAAGCGGGACAGTTTTTAACTATGGCTACACCTTC
CDR3: CASSLSQSGTVFNYGYTF

D: NA
J: TRBJ1-2
V: TRBV30
size: NA
DNA: TGTGCCTGGAGTGTGGGGGACGGACCTTATGGCTACACCTTC
CDR3: CAWSVGDGPYGYTF

D: NA
J: TRBJ2-1
V: TRBV25-1
size: NA
DNA: TGTGCCAGCAGTGAAGTGAATGGTCTCAATGAGCAGTTCTTC
CDR3: CASSEVNGLNEQFF

D: NA
J: TRBJ2-2
V: TRBV5-5
size: once
DNA: TGTGCCAGCAGCTTGGTTACGGGATCCGCCGGGGAGCTGTTTTTT
CDR3: CASSLVTGSAGELFF

D: NA
J: TRBJ2-7
V: TRBV13
size: NA
DNA: TGTGCCAGCAGCCCCTTGGACAGCCACGAGCAGTACTTC
CDR3: CASSPLDSHEQYF

D: NA
J: TRBJ2-3
V: TRBV5-4
size: NA
DNA: TGTGCCAGCAGCCCTGGGGGGGGGCGGGGCACAGATACGCAGTATTTT
CDR3: CASSPGGGRGTDTQYF

D: NA
J: TRBJ2-2
V: TRBV6-2/TRBV6-3
size: NA
DNA: TGTGCCAGCAGTTACTCACCCGGACACCCCGGGGGCACCGGGGAGCTGTTTTTT
CDR3: CASSYSPGHPGGTGELFF

D: NA
J: TRBJ2-3
V: TRBV7-2
size: NA
DNA: TGTGCCAGCAGCTCTGAGCGGACAGATACGCAGTATTTT
CDR3: CASSSERTDTQYF

D: NA
J: TRBJ1-5
V: TRBV7-9
size: NA
DNA: TGTGCCAGCAGCTTGGGGGGGGCTGGTCATCAGCCCCAGCATTTT
CDR3: CASSLGGAGHQPQHF

D: NA
J: TRBJ2-1
V: TRBV5-1
size: NA
DNA: TGCGCCAGCAAGGGGGGGGAACCCTTTAAGTTCTTC
CDR3: CASKGGEPFKFF

D: NA
J: TRBJ2-7
V: TRBV12-3/TRBV12-4
size: NA
DNA: TGTGCCAGCAGTTTGGGGACCTACGAGCAGTACTTC
CDR3: CASSLGTYEQYF

D: TRBD1
J: TRBJ2-7
V: TRBV13
size: NA
DNA: TGTGCCAGCAGAACCATTCCACAGGGGGCGCGACACGAGCAGTACTTC
CDR3: CASRTIPQGARHEQYF

D: TRBD2
J: TRBJ2-7
V: TRBV19
size: NA
DNA: TGTGCCAGTATTGATGGGTCTAGCGGGGCCTACGAGCAGTACTTC
CDR3: CASIDGSSGAYEQYF

D: NA
J: TRBJ2-5
V: TRBV7-8
size: NA
DNA: TGTGCCAGCAGCCCAAAGGGAGAGACCCAGTACTTC
CDR3: CASSPKGETQYF

D: NA
J: TRBJ2-7
V: TRBV5-1
size: NA
DNA: TGCGCCAGCAGCCCCCCCGGGACAATTAGCGAGCAGTACTTC
CDR3: CASSPPGTISEQYF

D: NA
J: TRBJ1-6
V: TRBV11-3
size: NA
DNA: TGTGCCAGCAGCCCTAGGACTGTTAATTCACCCCTCCACTTT
CDR3: CASSPRTVNSPLHF

D: NA
J: TRBJ1-4
V: TRBV11-2
size: NA
DNA: TGTGCCAGCAGCTTAGCGACAGGCCGGGTAGAAAAACTGTTTTTT
CDR3: CASSLATGRVEKLFF